This entry is about one T cell receptor (beta chain). The data were taken from a study of CD8 T cells in Susac syndrome. When the RNA was reverse transcribed, random hexamers were used with an input of about 0.45 to 1 ug. TCRdb reprocessed the immunoSEQ multiplex PCR reads with MiXCR, giving one entry per CDR3 protein. The sample yields approximately 260,000 distinct CDR3 sequences, around 96% seen once. Between the trimmed V and J ends, which lost 3 bases and 3 bases, there was a span of 14 bases. CDR1 and CDR2 (germline): LNHDA, SQIVND (reference sequence). The CDR3 consists of 15 residues. The source is a human donor with Susac syndrome. Specimen: CD4+ T cells from PBMCs. The chain has TRBV19 and TRBJ1-1; D not resolved. DNA for the CDR3: TGTGCCAGTAGTATGTCATTCGAGGTGGACACTGAAGCTTTCTTT. This codes for CASSMSFEVDTEAFF.